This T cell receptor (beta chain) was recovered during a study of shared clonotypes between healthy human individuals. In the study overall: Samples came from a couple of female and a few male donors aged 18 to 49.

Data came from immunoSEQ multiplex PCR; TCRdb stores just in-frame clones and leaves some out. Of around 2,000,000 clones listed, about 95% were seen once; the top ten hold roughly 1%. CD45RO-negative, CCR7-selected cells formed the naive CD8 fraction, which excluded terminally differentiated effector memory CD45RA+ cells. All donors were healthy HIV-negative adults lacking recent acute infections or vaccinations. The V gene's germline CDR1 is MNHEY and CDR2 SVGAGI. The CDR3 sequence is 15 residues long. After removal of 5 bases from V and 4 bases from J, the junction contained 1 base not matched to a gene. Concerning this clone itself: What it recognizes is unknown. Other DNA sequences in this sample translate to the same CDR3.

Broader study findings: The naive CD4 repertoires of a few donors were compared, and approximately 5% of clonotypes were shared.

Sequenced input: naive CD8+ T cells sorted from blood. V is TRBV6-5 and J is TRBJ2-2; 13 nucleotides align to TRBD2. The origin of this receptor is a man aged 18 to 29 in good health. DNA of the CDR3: TGTGCCAGCAGTCGGACTAGCGGGGGCACCGGGGAGCTGTTTTTT. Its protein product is CASSRTSGGTGELFF.